The source of this T cell receptor beta chain is a study of blood T cell repertoires in COVID-19. Study-wide context: The United States, Italy and Spain were the sources of the acute and convalescent COVID-19 samples.

Measured with immunoSEQ multiplex PCR; TCRdb has only the in-frame clones, and not every one. The table has under 150,000 clones, about 77% seen once. This CDR3 has 14 amino acids. Germline lookup yields CDR1 LNHDA and CDR2 SQIVND (reference sequence). Trimming at V came to 6 bases and at J to 7 bases, leaving 5 bases not matched to a gene. This TCR was sampled from a woman in her fifties or sixties with active or convalescent COVID-19. The genes are TRBV19 and TRBJ1-4, with 10 bases that match TRBD1. The sample comprised peripheral blood. Here the CDR3 DNA reads TGTGCCAGTAGCCTGACAGGGGGCGGTGAAAAACTGTTTTTT. It specifies CASSLTGGGEKLFF. Supplemented by reference TRBV19 and TRBJ1-4, the full variable domain reads DGGITQSPKYLFRKEGQNVTLSCEQNLNHDAMYWYRQDPGQGLRLIYYSQIVNDFQKGDIAEGYSVSREKKESFPLTVTSAQKNPTAFYLCASSLTGGGEKLFFGSGTQLSVL.